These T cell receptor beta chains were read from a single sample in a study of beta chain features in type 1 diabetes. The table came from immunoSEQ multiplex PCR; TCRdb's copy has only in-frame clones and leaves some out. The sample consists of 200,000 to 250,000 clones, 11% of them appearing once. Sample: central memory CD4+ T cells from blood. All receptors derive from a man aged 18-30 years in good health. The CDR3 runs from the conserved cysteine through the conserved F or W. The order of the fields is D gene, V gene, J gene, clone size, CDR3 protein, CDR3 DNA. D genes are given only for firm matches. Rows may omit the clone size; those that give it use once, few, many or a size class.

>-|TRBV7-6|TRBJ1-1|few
CASSLGLYTEAFF
TGTGCCAGCAGCTTGGGATTGTACACTGAAGCTTTCTTT
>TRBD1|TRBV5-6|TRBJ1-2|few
CASNLQGAAGYTF
TGTGCCAGCAATCTACAGGGGGCCGCGGGCTACACCTTC
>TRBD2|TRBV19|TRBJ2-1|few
CASSRTSGTDNEQFF
TGTGCCAGTAGTAGAACTAGCGGGACAGACAATGAGCAGTTCTTC
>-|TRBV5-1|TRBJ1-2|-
CASSSLQGTKPNYGYTF
TGCGCCAGCAGCTCCCTTCAGGGAACCAAACCTAACTATGGCTACACCTTC
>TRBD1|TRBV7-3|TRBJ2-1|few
CASSLQGAIYNEQFF
TGTGCCAGCAGCTTACAGGGGGCAATCTACAATGAGCAGTTCTTC
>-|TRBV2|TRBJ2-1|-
CASRAESEQFF
TGTGCCAGCAGGGCAGAATCTGAGCAGTTCTTC
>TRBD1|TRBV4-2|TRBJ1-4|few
CASSQDGDRGKLFF
TGTGCCAGCAGCCAAGATGGAGACAGGGGGAAACTGTTTTTT
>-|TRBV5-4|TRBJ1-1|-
CASSFKGLYTEAFF
TGTGCCAGCAGCTTCAAAGGGCTGTACACTGAAGCTTTCTTT
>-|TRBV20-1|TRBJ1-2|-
CSAGYGYTF
TGCAGTGCTGGTTATGGCTACACCTTC
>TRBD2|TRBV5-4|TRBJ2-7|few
CASSSPTSGSVQYF
TGTGCCAGCAGCTCGCCGACTAGCGGGAGTGTGCAGTACTTC
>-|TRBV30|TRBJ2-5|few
CAWSLDREETQYF
TGTGCCTGGAGTCTGGACAGAGAAGAGACCCAGTACTTC
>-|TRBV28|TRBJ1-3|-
CASSVAKGFGNTIYF
TGTGCCAGCAGTGTAGCCAAGGGATTTGGAAACACCATATATTTT
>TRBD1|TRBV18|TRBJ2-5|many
CASSPRETGWGETQYF
TGTGCCAGCTCACCACGAGAGACAGGGTGGGGCGAGACCCAGTACTTC
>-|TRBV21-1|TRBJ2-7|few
CASSKARDGYEQYF
TGTGCCAGCAGCAAAGCTCGCGACGGCTACGAGCAGTACTTC
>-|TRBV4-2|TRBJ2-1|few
CASSQERRSNEQFF
TGTGCCAGCAGCCAAGAGAGGAGGTCCAATGAGCAGTTCTTC
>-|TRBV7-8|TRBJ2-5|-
CASSLEARATQYF
TGTGCCAGCAGCTTAGAGGCCCGGGCGACCCAGTACTTC
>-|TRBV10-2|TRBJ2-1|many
CASRTGVYNEQFF
TGCGCCAGCAGAACGGGAGTGTACAATGAGCAGTTCTTC
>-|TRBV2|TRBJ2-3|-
CASSGGRADTQYF
TGTGCCAGCAGTGGGGGTCGGGCAGATACGCAGTATTTT
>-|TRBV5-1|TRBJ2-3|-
CASSLSSERATQYF
TGCGCCAGCAGCTTATCCTCCGAGCGTGCTACGCAGTATTTT
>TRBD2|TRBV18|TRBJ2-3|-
CASSPLAGGPSDTQYF
TGTGCCAGCTCACCGCTAGCGGGAGGGCCTTCAGATACGCAGTATTTT
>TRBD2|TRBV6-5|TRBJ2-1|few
CASSSGTSGDNEQFF
TGTGCCAGCAGTTCCGGGACTAGCGGGGACAATGAGCAGTTCTTC
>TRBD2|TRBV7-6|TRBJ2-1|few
CASRQSAGGNNEQFF
TGTGCCAGCAGACAGTCGGCGGGAGGGAACAATGAGCAGTTCTTC
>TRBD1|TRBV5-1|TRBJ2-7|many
CASSLGTGTSYEQYF
TGCGCCAGCAGCTTGGGGACAGGGACTTCCTACGAGCAGTACTTC
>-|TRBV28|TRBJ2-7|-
CASSLGGRHLSYEQYF
TGTGCCAGCAGTTTAGGAGGACGCCACCTTTCCTACGAGCAGTACTTC
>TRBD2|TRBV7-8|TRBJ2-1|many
CASSLVGGSSYNEQFF
TGTGCCAGCAGCTTAGTCGGCGGGAGCTCCTACAATGAGCAGTTCTTC
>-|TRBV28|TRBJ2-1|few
CASSPPGDYNEQFF
TGTGCCAGCAGCCCCCCAGGGGACTACAATGAGCAGTTCTTC
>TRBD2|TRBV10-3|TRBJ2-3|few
CAIDPGEGGPSDTQYF
TGTGCCATCGATCCGGGTGAGGGAGGGCCATCGGATACGCAGTATTTT